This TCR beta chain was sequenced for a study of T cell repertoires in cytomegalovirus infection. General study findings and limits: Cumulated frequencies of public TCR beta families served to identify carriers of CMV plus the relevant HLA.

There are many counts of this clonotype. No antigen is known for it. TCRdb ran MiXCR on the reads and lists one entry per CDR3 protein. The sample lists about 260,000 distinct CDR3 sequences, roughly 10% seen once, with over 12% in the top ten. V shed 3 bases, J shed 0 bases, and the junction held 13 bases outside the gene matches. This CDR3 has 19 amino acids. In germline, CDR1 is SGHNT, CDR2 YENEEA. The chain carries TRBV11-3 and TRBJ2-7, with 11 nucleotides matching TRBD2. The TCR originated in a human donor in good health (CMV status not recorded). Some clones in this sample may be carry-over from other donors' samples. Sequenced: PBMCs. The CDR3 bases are TGTGCCAGCAGCTTCCCCGGGCTAGCGGGGGGCCTAACCTCCTACGAGCAGTACTTC. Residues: CASSFPGLAGGLTSYEQYF. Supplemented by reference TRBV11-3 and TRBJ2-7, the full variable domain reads EAGVVQSPRYKIIEKKQPVAFWCNPISGHNTLYWYLQNLGQGPELLIRYENEEAVDDSQLPKDRFSAERLKGVDSTLKIQPAELGDSAVYLCASSFPGLAGGLTSYEQYFGPGTRLTVT.